Presented here are 22 T cell receptor beta chains from one specimen sequenced in a study of blood T cell repertoires in COVID-19. Sequencing was performed with immunoSEQ multiplex PCR; in TCRdb, only in-frame clones are kept and a portion is missing. Among more than 200,000 clones listed, 80% to 85% were seen once. Source material: peripheral blood. The receptors were gathered from a man aged 50-60 years with active or convalescent COVID-19.

V usage is TRBV7-7 and J usage is TRBJ1-4, with a weak D call TRBD1 (6 bases). Germline CDR1 and CDR2: SSHAT and FNYEAQ (reference sequence). Trimming removed 6 bases at V and 7 bases at J, with 12 bases between. The CDR3 length is 13 residues. This CDR3 is CASSPQGGEKLFF. CDR3 DNA: TGTGCCAGCAGTCCTCAAGGGGGTGAAAAACTGTTTTTT. Supplemented by reference TRBV7-7 and TRBJ1-4, the full variable domain reads GAGVSQSPRYKVTKRGQDVTLRCDPISSHATLYWYQQALGQGPEFLTYFNYEAQPDKSGLPSDRFSAERPEGSISTLTIQRTEQRDSAMYRCASSPQGGEKLFFGSGTQLSVL.

The J gene is TRBJ1-4, the V gene TRBV5-1; 10 positions match TRBD1. There are 15 residues in the CDR3. After removal of 5 bases from V and 3 bases from J, the junction contained 4 bases not matched to a gene. CDR1 and CDR2 (germline): SGHRS, YFSETQ. This CDR3 is CASRRQGAANEKLFF. In DNA, the CDR3 is TGCGCCAGCAGAAGACAGGGGGCGGCTAATGAAAAACTGTTTTTT.

J is TRBJ1-1 and V is TRBV10-3; D possibly corresponds to TRBD1 (5 bases). Germline loops: CDR1 ENHRY, CDR2 SYGVKD. Trimming removed 2 bases at V and 4 bases at J, with 8 bases between. The CDR3 loop spans 13 amino acids. The CDR3 bases are TGTGCCATCAGTGAGAATAGGGGCACTGAAGCTTTCTTT. Protein sequence: CAISENRGTEAFF.

This clone was counted a few times. The chain has TRBV3-1 (or the pseudogene TRBV3-2) and TRBJ1-2; D remains ambiguous. Germline CDR1 and CDR2: LGHDT and YNNKEL (reference sequence). Trimming took 4 bases from V and 2 from J, leaving 8 bases between them. There are 13 residues in the CDR3. The chain's CDR3 is CASSLQENYGYTF. In nucleotides, the CDR3 is TGTGCCAGCAGCCTCCAGGAAAACTATGGCTACACCTTC.

The rearrangement joins TRBV30 to TRBJ2-1; tentatively, D is TRBD2 (6 bases). Germline V lookup: CDR1 GTSNPN, CDR2 SVGIG (reference sequence). This CDR3 has 15 amino acids. The ends were cut back, 3 bases at V and 0 bases at J, with 12 bases in the middle. DNA of the CDR3: TGTGCCTGGAGGCCGGGACTGAGCTCCTACAATGAGCAGTTCTTC. This codes for CAWRPGLSSYNEQFF.

The V and J genes are TRBV19 and TRBJ1-3, with TRBD1 as a possible D gene (6 bases). Germline assignment: CDR1 LNHDA and CDR2 SQIVND (reference sequence). This CDR3 is built from 15 residues. The V end lost 3 bases, the J end lost 1 base, and 10 bases lay between the germline ends. Written as DNA, the CDR3 is TGTGCCAGTAGTATGGGGACACTTTCTGGAAACACCATATATTTT. The encoded protein is CASSMGTLSGNTIYF.

The CDR3 region is CASSSHIRTGRMNTEAFF. The CDR3 region has the DNA TGTGCCAGTAGTTCCCACATAAGGACAGGACGTATGAACACTGAAGCTTTCTTT. This chain connects TRBV19 to TRBJ1-1, with 7 bases aligning to TRBD1. CDR1 LNHDA and CDR2 SQIVND come from the germline V gene (reference sequence). Losses at the gene ends were 5 bases for V and 0 bases for J; bases not matched to a gene: 15. This CDR3 contains 18 residues.

The genes are TRBV5-1 and TRBJ1-6; the match to TRBD1 covers 8 bases. The CDR3 is 16 amino acids. J gave up 0 bases and V 5 bases, and 4 bases lay outside the gene matches. Germline V gene lookup returns CDR1 SGHRS and CDR2 YFSETQ. The CDR3 DNA reads as TGCGCCAGCAGTCCAGGGGGCCACTCCTATAATTCACCCCTCCACTTT. Its protein product is CASSPGGHSYNSPLHF. The complete variable domain, with remaining parts taken from reference TRBV5-1 and TRBJ1-6, reads KAGVTQTPRYLIKTRGQQVTLSCSPISGHRSVSWYQQTPGQGLQFLFEYFSETQRNKGNFPGRFSGRQFSNSRSEMNVSTLELGDSALYLCASSPGGHSYNSPLHFGNGTRLTVT.

The chain is built from TRBV5-1 and TRBJ2-2; D may be TRBD1 (5 bases). Trimming stripped 5 bases from V and 0 bases from J, with 11 bases between. In germline, CDR1 is SGHRS, CDR2 YFSETQ. The CDR3 totals 15 residues. CDR3 nucleotide sequence: TGCGCCAGCAGGTCTGGGGCCTCGAACACCGGGGAGCTGTTTTTT. It yields the protein CASRSGASNTGELFF.

This chain links TRBV4-3 with TRBJ2-1; D possibly corresponds to TRBD2 (6 bases). The CDR3 extends over 16 amino acids. V lost 4 bases and J 3 bases, leaving 16 bases between the germline ends. Germline CDR1 LGHNA, CDR2 YSLEER. The CDR3 reads CASSRGDSGYYNEQFF. The CDR3 bases are TGCGCCAGCAGCCGGGGTGACAGCGGGTACTACAATGAGCAGTTCTTC.

This chain uses TRBV27 with TRBJ2-4; D not resolved. The CDR3 spans 15 residues. Trimming removed 3 bases from V and 1 base from J, with 10 bases in between. Germline V lookup: CDR1 MNHEY, CDR2 SMNVEV (reference sequence). This CDR3 reads CASSFTGLAKNIQYF. The CDR3 DNA sequence: TGTGCCAGCAGTTTCACGGGTCTTGCCAAAAACATTCAGTACTTC.

This clone has a handful of counts. This chain links TRBV6-2 or TRBV6-3 with TRBJ2-1; D uncertain. Germline assignment: CDR1 MNHEY and CDR2 SVGEGT. CDR3 size: 11 residues. Trimming took off 5 bases at V and 10 bases at J, with 9 bases between the two ends. In DNA, the CDR3 is TGTGCCAGCAGTCGCGAACGGGAGCAGTTCTTC. Translated, it gives CASSREREQFF.

This clone has a handful of counts. The CDR3 DNA reads as TGTGCCAGCAGCCCCGGTATCCAAGAGACCCAGTACTTC. Translation: CASSPGIQETQYF. The chain recombines TRBV11-2 with TRBJ2-5; no definite D call. The CDR3 extends over 13 amino acids. CDR1 and CDR2 (germline): SGHAT, FQNNGV. V was cut by 5 bases and J by 1 base, with 8 bases left in between.

With regard to this clone: Other DNA sequences within the sample encode an identical CDR3. The chain combines TRBV4-2 with TRBJ2-7, with a possible D match to TRBD2 (5 bases). Deletions cut 4 bases from V and 4 bases from J, with 11 bases between. This CDR3 has 13 amino acids. The germline gives CDR1 LGHNA, CDR2 YNFKEQ. CDR3 in amino acids: CASSPDTGYEQYF. The CDR3 nucleotides read TGTGCCAGCAGCCCTGACACGGGGTACGAGCAGTACTTC.

The chain couples TRBV4-1 to TRBJ2-1, with 11 bases matching TRBD2. V lost 1 base to trimming and J lost 8 bases; unmatched junction nucleotides: 7. The germline V gene has CDR1 MGHRA and CDR2 YSYEKL. This CDR3 comprises 16 residues. This CDR3 is CASSQGSSGGAHEQFF. CDR3 bases: TGCGCCAGCAGCCAAGGTAGTAGCGGGGGGGCCCATGAGCAGTTCTTC.

The J gene is TRBJ2-3, the V gene TRBV6-1, with D possibly being TRBD2 (7 bases). V shed 4 bases and J shed 4 bases, with 21 bases lying between them. There are 17 residues in the CDR3. Germline V gene sequence: CDR1 MNHNS, CDR2 SASEGT. The CDR3 region has the DNA TGTGCCAGCAGTGTCACTGGGGGGGGCTCCTTCCCAGATACGCAGTATTTT. Its protein is CASSVTGGGSFPDTQYF.

The chain combines TRBV6-5 with TRBJ1-1; tentatively, D is TRBD1 (6 bases). CDR1 and CDR2 (germline): MNHEY, SVGAGI. V was clipped by 8 bases and J by 9 bases, with 25 bases between them. CDR3 length: 15 amino acids. CDR3 region: CASGVTATGFGQAFF. The CDR3 nucleotides are TGTGCCAGCGGGGTAACCGCGACAGGTTTTGGTCAAGCTTTCTTT.

The chain uses TRBV2 and TRBJ2-7, with TRBD2 matching 10 bases. The CDR3 consists of 14 residues. J lost 0 bases, V lost 8 bases, and 4 bases had no gene match. Germline CDR1 reads SNHLY; CDR2 reads FYNNEI. CDR3 in DNA: TGTGCCAGCGAAGGGACTAGCGTCTCCTACGAGCAGTACTTC. Its translation is CASEGTSVSYEQYF.

V is TRBV29-1 and J is TRBJ1-1, with a tentative D call TRBD1 (5 bases). The CDR3 consists of 14 residues. Trimming cost V 1 base and J 10 bases, with 19 bases left between them. Germline V gene lookup returns CDR1 SQVTM and CDR2 ANQGSEA. The CDR3 reads CSVEAGLSPVGAFF. The CDR3 nucleotides are TGCAGCGTTGAAGCGGGACTCAGTCCCGTAGGAGCTTTCTTT.

The CDR3 DNA reads TGCAGCGTGAGGCAAGGGGGAAATCCCGAAAAACTGTTTTTT. Its protein product is CSVRQGGNPEKLFF. V is TRBV29-1 and J is TRBJ1-4; D might be TRBD1 (6 bases). Per germline, CDR1 SQVTM and CDR2 ANQGSEA. The ends were cut back, 6 bases at V and 8 bases at J, with 19 bases in the middle. CDR3 length: 14 amino acids.

The CDR3 DNA follows: TGCAGCGTCGTTAGACTAGCGGGGGGCCACACAGATACGCAGTATTTT. Protein product: CSVVRLAGGHTDTQYF. V gene TRBV29-1 combines with J gene TRBJ2-3, with 13 bases aligning to TRBD2. Germline lookup yields CDR1 SQVTM and CDR2 ANQGSEA. With 6 bases clipped from V and 2 bases from J, the junction kept 8 bases outside the gene matches. The CDR3 totals 16 residues.

V and J are TRBV30 and TRBJ1-1, with D possibly TRBD1 on 6 matching bases. CDR3 length equals 13 residues. Germline V lookup: CDR1 GTSNPN, CDR2 SVGIG (reference sequence). CDR3 region: CAEKVGGDTEAFF. The CDR3 nucleotides are TGTGCGGAGAAGGTAGGGGGGGATACTGAAGCTTTCTTT.